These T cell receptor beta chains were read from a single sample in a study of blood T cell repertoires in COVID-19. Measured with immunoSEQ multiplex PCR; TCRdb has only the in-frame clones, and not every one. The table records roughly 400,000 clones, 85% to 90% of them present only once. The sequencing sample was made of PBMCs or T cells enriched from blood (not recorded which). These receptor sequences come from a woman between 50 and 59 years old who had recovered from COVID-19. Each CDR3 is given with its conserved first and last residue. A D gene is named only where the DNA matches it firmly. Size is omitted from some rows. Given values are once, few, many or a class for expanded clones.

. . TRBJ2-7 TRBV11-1 TGTGCCAGCAGCCTCGGGACAACCTACGAGCAGTACTTC CASSLGTTYEQYF
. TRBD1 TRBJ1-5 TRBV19 TGTGCCAGTAGCCAACAGGGACAGGCCTGGGATCAGCCCCAGCATTTT CASSQQGQAWDQPQHF
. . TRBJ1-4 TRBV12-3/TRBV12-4 TGTGCCAGCACCTCTGGAGGAGAAAAACTGTTTTTT CASTSGGEKLFF
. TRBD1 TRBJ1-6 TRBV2 TGTGCCAGCAGTGAAGAACAGGGGACACCCCTCCACTTT CASSEEQGTPLHF
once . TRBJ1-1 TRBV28 TGTGCCAGCAGTCAGCCTGCGGGTGCTTTCTTT CASSQPAGAFF
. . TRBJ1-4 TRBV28 TGTGCCACCCATGGAGGGGCGGATGAAAAACTGTTTTTT CATHGGADEKLFF
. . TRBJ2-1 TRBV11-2 TGTGCCAGCAATTTGGGGGGAGGCTCCTACAATGAGCAGTTCTTC CASNLGGGSYNEQFF
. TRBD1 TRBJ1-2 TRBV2 TGTGCCAGCAGGGGGACAGGACTCTATGGCTACACCTTC CASRGTGLYGYTF
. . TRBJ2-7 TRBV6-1 TGTGCCAGCAGTGAAGCGCAAGGACTGACCATGGAGCAGTACTTC CASSEAQGLTMEQYF
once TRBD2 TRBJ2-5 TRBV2 TGTGCCAGCAGCGTGCGGGGGAGGAGGGAGACCCAGTACTTC CASSVRGRRETQYF
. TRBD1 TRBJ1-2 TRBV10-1 TGCGCCAGTCGGGGGTACAGGGGGCCTACTAACTATGGCTACACCTTC CASRGYRGPTNYGYTF
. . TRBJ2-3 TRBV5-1 TGCGCCAGCAGCCAAAAAGATACGCAGTATTTT CASSQKDTQYF
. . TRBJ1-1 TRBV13 TGTGCCAGCAGCTCCTACCCCCCAGGGACTGAAGCTTTCTTT CASSSYPPGTEAFF
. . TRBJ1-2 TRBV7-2 TGTGCCAGCAGCTTAGCACTGGACTATGGCTACACCTTC CASSLALDYGYTF
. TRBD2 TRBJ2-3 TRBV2 TGTGCCAGCAGTGAAACATTCAGCGGGGGGACTCACACAGATACGCAGTATTTT CASSETFSGGTHTDTQYF
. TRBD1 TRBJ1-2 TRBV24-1 TGTGCCACCAGTGACGCTGGGACAGACTATGGCTACACCTTC CATSDAGTDYGYTF
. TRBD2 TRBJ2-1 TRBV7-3 TGTGCCAGCAGCTTATCCAGCGGGGGGGCCTATGAGCAGTTCTTC CASSLSSGGAYEQFF
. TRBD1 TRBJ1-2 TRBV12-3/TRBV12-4 TGTGCCAGCAGGAAGACAGGGGGAGGGGGCTACACCTTC CASRKTGGGGYTF
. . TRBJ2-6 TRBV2 TGTGCCAGCAGTTACTTAGAGCGGGACGTCCTGACTTTC CASSYLERDVLTF
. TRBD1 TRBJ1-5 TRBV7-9 TGTGCCAGCAGCATGCGACAGGGCGGCAATCAGCCCCAGCATTTT CASSMRQGGNQPQHF
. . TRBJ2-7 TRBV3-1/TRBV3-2 TGTGCCAGCAGCGCACAGGGATACGAGCAGTACTTC CASSAQGYEQYF
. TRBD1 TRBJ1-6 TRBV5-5 TGTGCCTCAGACAGGGCTGATAATTCACCCCTCCACTTT CASDRADNSPLHF
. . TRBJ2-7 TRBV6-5 TGTGCCAGTCGCGGGGGCCTCTCTACCTACGAGCAGTACTTC CASRGGLSTYEQYF
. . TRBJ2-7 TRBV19 TGTGCCAGTAGTATAAGGAGAGGAGGGCAGTCCTACGAGCAGTACTTC CASSIRRGGQSYEQYF
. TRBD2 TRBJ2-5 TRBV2 TGTGCCAGCAGCCAAGAGAGGGTAGCGGGGGGGCAACAAGAGACCCAGTACTTC CASSQERVAGGQQETQYF
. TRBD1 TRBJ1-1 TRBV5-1 TGCGCCAGCAGTCGACAGGGGAACACTGAAGCTTTCTTT CASSRQGNTEAFF
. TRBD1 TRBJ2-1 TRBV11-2 TGTGCCAGCAGCCCGGCGGGACAGGGATTTGGTGAGCAGTTCTTC CASSPAGQGFGEQFF
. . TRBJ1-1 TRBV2 TGTGCCAGCACCTCTTGGGCCTCGGGATTTGAAGCTTTCTTT CASTSWASGFEAFF
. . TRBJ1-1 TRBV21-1 TGTGCCAGCAGCAAGTTTGGGGGCCTGAACACTGAAGCTTTCTTT CASSKFGGLNTEAFF
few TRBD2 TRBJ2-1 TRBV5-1 TGCGCCAGCAGCTTGTTTCCTAGCGGGGGGGCCGCTGAGCAGTTCTTC CASSLFPSGGAAEQFF
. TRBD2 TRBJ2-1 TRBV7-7 TGTGCTAGCAGCTTAGGAACTAGCGGGGGGTACAATGAGCAGTTCTTC CASSLGTSGGYNEQFF
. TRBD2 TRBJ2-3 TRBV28 TGTGCCAGCAGTTCTAGCGGGGGGAGCACAGATACGCAGTATTTT CASSSSGGSTDTQYF
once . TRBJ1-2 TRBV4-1 TGCGCCAGCAGCCCGGCTTGGGGCGATAGCTATGGCTACACCTTC CASSPAWGDSYGYTF
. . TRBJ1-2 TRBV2 TGTGCCAGCACCGAGGACATCCGATATGGCTACACCTTC CASTEDIRYGYTF
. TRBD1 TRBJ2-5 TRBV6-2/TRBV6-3 TGTGCCAGCAGTTACCAGTGGGGACAGCGTACTCAAGAGACCCAGTACTTC CASSYQWGQRTQETQYF
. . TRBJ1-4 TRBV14 TGTGCCAGCAGCCGTGGACAGACCCGTGAAAAACTGTTTTTT CASSRGQTREKLFF
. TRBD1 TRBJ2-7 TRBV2 TGTGCCAGCAAGTCCGGGACAGGGGACTTCTACGAGCAGTACTTC CASKSGTGDFYEQYF
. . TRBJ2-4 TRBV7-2 TGTGCCAGCAGTCGCATACCCACAGGGACGGAGAAAAACATTCAGTACTTC CASSRIPTGTEKNIQYF
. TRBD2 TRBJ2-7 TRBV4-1 TGCGCCAGCAGCCCTAGCGGGGGGAGCTCCTACGAGCAGTACTTC CASSPSGGSSYEQYF
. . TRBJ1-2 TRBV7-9 TGTGCCAGCAGCTTAGCGCTTGCTGGGGGCGACGGCTACACCTTC CASSLALAGGDGYTF
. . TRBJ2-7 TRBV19 TGTGCCAGTAGTACCAATAGCGGATCCTACGAGCAGTACTTC CASSTNSGSYEQYF
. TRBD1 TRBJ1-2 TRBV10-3 TGTGCCATCAGTCGGACAGGGGGCTATGGCTACACCTTC CAISRTGGYGYTF
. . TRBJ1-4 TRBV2 TGTGCCAGCAGTCTACAGGGAGTGGGAGAAAAACTGTTTTTT CASSLQGVGEKLFF
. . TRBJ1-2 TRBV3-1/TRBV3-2 TGTGCCAGCAGCCAAGGTCTACCTTATGGCTACACCTTC CASSQGLPYGYTF
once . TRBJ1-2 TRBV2 TGTGCCAGCAGTGAAGGGGCCCCCTATGGCTACACCTTC CASSEGAPYGYTF